Presented here are 10 T cell receptor beta chains from one specimen sequenced in a study of cytomegalovirus exposure and HLA in healthy donors. Both 60 Vbeta primers and 13 Jbeta primers went into the PCR. Clones were sequenced by immunoSEQ multiplex PCR, and TCRdb holds only the in-frame ones, with some missing. The repertoire holds roughly 140,000 clones, with roughly 77% as singletons. Sequencing input: PBMCs. The source is a man aged 25 to 40 in good health and CMV-seronegative.

The chain uses TRBV28 and TRBJ2-5; 14 bases match TRBD2. There are 16 residues in the CDR3. Trimming cost V 3 bases and J 5 bases; bases outside gene matches: 5. In germline, CDR1 is MDHEN, CDR2 SYDVKM. The CDR3 DNA reads TGTGCCAGCAGTTTCGCCGGGACTAGCGGGAGCGAGACCCAGTACTTC. Its translation: CASSFAGTSGSETQYF.

The chain has TRBV12-5 and TRBJ2-7, with D unclear. Germline CDR1 LGHNT, CDR2 FRNRAP. The CDR3 spans 11 residues. V lost 3 bases, J lost 6 bases, and 6 bases lay in between. The CDR3 sequence is CASGFPPEQYF. The CDR3, as DNA: TGTGCTAGTGGTTTCCCTCCCGAGCAGTACTTC. Filled out from reference TRBV12-5 and TRBJ2-7, the complete variable domain reads DARVTQTPRHKVTEMGQEVTMRCQPILGHNTVFWYRQTMMQGLELLAYFRNRAPLDDSGMPKDRFSAEMPDATLATLKIQPSEPRDSAVYFCASGFPPEQYFGPGTRLTVT.

This chain links TRBV7-9 with TRBJ1-1, with D maybe TRBD1 (5 bases). V gave up 5 bases and J gave up 5 bases, with 12 bases separating them. The CDR3 consists of 13 residues. Germline CDR1 reads SEHNR; CDR2 reads FQNEAQ (reference sequence). CDR3 DNA sequence: TGTGCCAGCAGCACAACAGGAGGGACTGAAGCTTTCTTT. This encodes CASSTTGGTEAFF.

This chain uses TRBV9 with TRBJ2-1; a weak D match, TRBD2 (5 bases). The germline V gene encodes CDR1 SGDLS and CDR2 YYNGEE. The CDR3 contains 13 residues. The V end lost 0 bases, the J end lost 8 bases, and 9 bases lay between the germline ends. CDR3 DNA sequence: TGTGCCAGCAGCGTAGACCTAGCCCATGAGCAGTTCTTC. This codes for CASSVDLAHEQFF.

This rearrangement joins TRBV6-6 to TRBJ2-7; 11 bases line up with TRBD2. After removal of 4 bases from V and 7 bases from J, the junction contained 9 bases not matched to a gene. CDR1 is MNHNY, CDR2 SVGAGI, per germline (reference sequence). CDR3 length equals 15 residues. CDR3 DNA sequence: TGTGCCAGCAGTTTGGGGACTAGCGGCCGCTTTGAGCAGTACTTC. Its protein product is CASSLGTSGRFEQYF.

The gene calls are TRBV18 and TRBJ2-5; 8 nucleotides align to TRBD1. Trimming took 4 bases from V and 1 from J; bases not matched to a gene: 8. Germline CDR1 KGHSH, CDR2 LQKENI. CDR3 length: 16 amino acids. CDR3 DNA: TGTGCCAGCTCACGATCGGCGACAGGGGCCCAAGAGACCCAGTACTTC. Protein sequence: CASSRSATGAQETQYF.

The gene calls are TRBV28 and TRBJ2-6, with D possibly TRBD2 on 5 matching bases. Per the germline V gene, CDR1 is MDHEN and CDR2 is SYDVKM. The V end was cut by 4 bases, the J end by 4 bases, with 11 bases between. This CDR3 region has 15 residues. The CDR3 DNA reads as TGTGCCAGCAGTTCCCACCGGAGGGGGGCCAACGTCCTGACTTTC. Encoded protein: CASSSHRRGANVLTF.

The chain has TRBV7-8 and TRBJ1-2; tentative D call: TRBD1 (6 bases). Per germline, CDR1 SGHVS and CDR2 FQNEAQ. V was trimmed by 3 bases and J by 0 bases, leaving 17 bases between them. The CDR3 length is 17 residues. CDR3 bases: TGTGCCAGCAGCTTTTTAAGGGGGAGATCGGCTAACTATGGCTACACCTTC. The encoded protein is CASSFLRGRSANYGYTF.

The V call is TRBV18, the J call TRBJ2-4, with 8 bases aligning to TRBD1. With V trimmed by 4 bases and J by 3 bases, 14 bases remained unmatched. Germline V gene sequence: CDR1 KGHSH, CDR2 LQKENI. CDR3 length equals 18 residues. This CDR3 is CASSRSNPGQAIKNIQYF. The CDR3 DNA is TGTGCCAGCTCACGGTCGAACCCGGGACAGGCGATCAAAAACATTCAGTACTTC. Supplemented by reference TRBV18 and TRBJ2-4, the full variable domain reads NAGVMQNPRHLVRRRGQEARLRCSPMKGHSHVYWYRQLPEEGLKFMVYLQKENIIDESGMPKERFSAEFPKEGPSILRIQQVVRGDSAAYFCASSRSNPGQAIKNIQYFGAGTRLSVL.

Comment on this clone: At one boundary the junction diverges from the germline segment, which might be a read error. The rearrangement uses TRBV9 and TRBJ1-1, with a possible D match to TRBD1 (5 bases). The germline V gene has CDR1 SGDLS and CDR2 YYNGEE. CDR3 length: 15 amino acids. CDR3 nucleotides: TGTGCCAGCAGCGTAGCGGTGGGGCCGCAGTCTATAGTTCTCTTT. This sequence encodes CASSVAVGPQSIVLF.